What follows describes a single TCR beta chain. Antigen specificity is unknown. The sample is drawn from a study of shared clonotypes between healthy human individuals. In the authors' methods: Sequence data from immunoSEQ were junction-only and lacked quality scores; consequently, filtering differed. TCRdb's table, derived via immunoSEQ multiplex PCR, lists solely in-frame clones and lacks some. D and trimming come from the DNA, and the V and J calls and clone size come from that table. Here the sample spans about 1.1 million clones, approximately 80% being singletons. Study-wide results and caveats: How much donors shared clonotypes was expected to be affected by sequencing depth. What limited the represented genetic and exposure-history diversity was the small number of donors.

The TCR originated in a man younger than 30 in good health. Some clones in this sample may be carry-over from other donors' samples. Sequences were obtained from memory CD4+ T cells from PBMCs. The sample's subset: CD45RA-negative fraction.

The CDR3 coding sequence is TGTGCCAGCTCATCGCTAGCAGGAGAGACCCAGTACTTC. Residues: CASSSLAGETQYF. The rearrangement joins TRBV18 to TRBJ2-5; maybe TRBD2 (5 bases). This CDR3 contains 13 residues. CDR1 is KGHSH, CDR2 LQKENI, per germline. Between the trimmed V and J ends, which lost 5 bases and 4 bases, there was a span of 11 bases.